Listed here are 29 T cell receptor beta chains from one sample, sequenced in a study of cytomegalovirus exposure and HLA in healthy donors. With 60 Vbeta and 13 Jbeta primers, the PCR was carried out. The assay was immunoSEQ multiplex PCR, and TCRdb's table has in-frame clones only and misses some. The sample contains 180,000 or so clones, 75% of which appear only once. Sequencing was performed on PBMCs. The receptors come from a woman in her 40s in good health and CMV-seropositive.

The chain links TRBV6-5 to TRBJ2-1; 9 nucleotides align to TRBD1. Trimming at V came to 8 bases and at J to 10 bases, leaving 9 bases not matched to a gene. The CDR3 is 13 amino acids. CDR1 and CDR2 (germline): MNHEY, SVGAGI. The CDR3 nucleotides are TGTGCCAGCGCTCGGGACAGGGTTGGGGAGCAGTTCTTC. Its translation is CASARDRVGEQFF.

The chain combines TRBV6-5 with TRBJ1-2; D not certain. V was cut by 2 bases and J by 4 bases, with 14 bases left in between. Germline assignment: CDR1 MNHEY and CDR2 SVGAGI. The CDR3 spans 15 residues. This chain's CDR3 is CASSYEAARSYGYTF. The CDR3 coding sequence is TGTGCCAGCAGTTACGAGGCAGCAAGGTCCTATGGCTACACCTTC.

This clone was counted only a few times. The rearrangement links TRBV20-1 to TRBJ2-1, with 8 bases fitting TRBD2. Germline assignment: CDR1 DFQATT and CDR2 SNEGSKA (reference sequence). The CDR3 is 11 residues long. J was trimmed by 6 bases and V by 5 bases; bases with no gene match: 0. In DNA form, the CDR3 reads TGCAGTGCTCTAGCGGGCAATGAGCAGTTCTTC. Translated, it gives CSALAGNEQFF.

The chain employs TRBV29-1 and TRBJ1-2; tentatively, D is TRBD1 (5 bases). Germline CDR1 reads SQVTM; CDR2 reads ANQGSEA. The CDR3 has 11 residues. V dropped 5 bases and J dropped 8 bases, with 12 bases sitting between them. The CDR3 loop reads CSVSTQGGYTF. In DNA, the CDR3 is TGCAGCGTTTCTACTCAGGGCGGCTACACCTTC.

The V and J genes are TRBV10-3 and TRBJ2-7; 9 bases are shared with TRBD2. V shed 7 bases and J 5 bases; nucleotides not matched to a gene: 12. Germline V lookup: CDR1 ENHRY, CDR2 SYGVKD. The CDR3 loop spans 15 amino acids. This CDR3 is CAIKSGIAGEDEQYF. CDR3 DNA sequence: TGTGCCATCAAATCCGGAATAGCGGGAGAAGACGAGCAGTACTTC.

The genes are TRBV11-2 and TRBJ2-1, with TRBD1 matching 7 bases. This CDR3 comprises 15 residues. Germline V gene lookup returns CDR1 SGHAT and CDR2 FQNNGV. Trimming cost V 5 bases and J 0 bases; bases outside gene matches: 4. The CDR3 DNA reads TGTGCCAGCAGCAAGACAGGGAACTCCTACAATGAGCAGTTCTTC. It encodes CASSKTGNSYNEQFF.

The genes are TRBV5-1 and TRBJ2-3, with 15 bases lining up with TRBD2. The CDR3 is made up of 20 amino acids. J gave up 4 bases and V 4 bases, and 16 bases lay outside the gene matches. CDR1 is SGHRS, CDR2 YFSETQ, per germline. The chain's CDR3 is CASSRSGTSGRLSSADTQYF. In nucleotides, the CDR3 is TGCGCCAGCAGCCGCTCCGGGACTAGCGGGAGGCTTTCCTCGGCAGATACGCAGTATTTT.

The chain combines TRBV6-1 with TRBJ2-5; TRBD1 matches at 7 bases. The tail of the sequence fits TRBJ2-7 better, so the J call may be wrong. This CDR3 is built from 15 residues. CDR1 and CDR2 from the germline V gene are MNHNS and SASEGT. The CDR3 DNA reads TGTGCCAGCAGGGTGATGGAGCAGGGGGTTGGCGAGCAGTACTTC. Amino acids: CASRVMEQGVGEQYF.

The chain combines TRBV5-1 with TRBJ2-5; 7 nucleotides agree with TRBD1. V lost 6 bases and J lost 2; bases outside the gene matches: 7. Per germline, CDR1 SGHRS and CDR2 YFSETQ. There are 14 residues in the CDR3. CDR3 loop: CASTRIRGQETQYF. The CDR3 DNA is TGCGCCAGCACTCGCATCAGGGGGCAAGAGACCCAGTACTTC. The complete variable domain, with remaining parts taken from reference TRBV5-1 and TRBJ2-5, reads KAGVTQTPRYLIKTRGQQVTLSCSPISGHRSVSWYQQTPGQGLQFLFEYFSETQRNKGNFPGRFSGRQFSNSRSEMNVSTLELGDSALYLCASTRIRGQETQYFGPGTRLLVL.

This rearrangement joins TRBV15 to TRBJ2-1; 8 bases agree with TRBD1. CDR3 size: 17 residues. V gave up 0 bases and J gave up 5 bases; unmatched junction bases: 9. From germline, CDR1 is LNHNV and CDR2 YYDKDF (reference sequence). CDR3 in DNA: TGTGCCACCAGCAGAGATCGGACCAGGGGGCAGCACAATGAGCAGTTCTTC. This encodes CATSRDRTRGQHNEQFF.

The rearrangement links TRBV5-4 to TRBJ2-3, with 7 bases identical to TRBD2. J lost 5 bases, V lost 4 bases, and 13 bases had no gene match. The germline V gene encodes CDR1 SGHNT and CDR2 YYREEE (reference sequence). The CDR3 covers 16 residues. The CDR3 DNA sequence: TGTGCCAGCAGCGCAGAGCTAGCGGCCGGGGGAGATACGCAGTATTTT. Amino acids: CASSAELAAGGDTQYF.

About this clone itself: At one of its ends the junction is not consistent with the germline gene, which may arise from a read error. The chain links TRBV5-4 to TRBJ2-5, with 12 bases that match TRBD2. The CDR3 loop spans 16 amino acids. CDR1 is SGHNT, CDR2 YYREEE, per germline (reference sequence). The DNA of the CDR3 is TGCGCCAGCAGCCAGGGACTAGCGGGTGCGGGAGAGACCCAGTACTTC. Its translation is CASSQGLAGAGETQYF.

The rearrangement links TRBV5-6 to TRBJ2-1; D gene ambiguous. Germline CDR1 and CDR2: SGHDT and YYEEEE. This CDR3 contains 14 residues. Trimming left V 1 base short and J 6 bases short, with 11 bases between. The CDR3 sequence: CASSLRVPSNEQFF. The DNA of the CDR3 is TGTGCCAGCAGCTTGAGAGTCCCAAGCAATGAGCAGTTCTTC.

This clone was seen a handful of times. The gene calls are TRBV27 and TRBJ2-1, with D hard to call. Deletions cut 4 bases from V and 0 bases from J, with 4 bases between. The CDR3 is 13 residues long. The germline gives CDR1 MNHEY, CDR2 SMNVEV (reference sequence). CDR3 bases: TGTGCCAGCAGTTCCGGCTCCTACAATGAGCAGTTCTTC. Encoded protein: CASSSGSYNEQFF.

The V call is TRBV28, the J call TRBJ2-4, with 10 bases lining up with TRBD1. The CDR3 is 14 amino acids. The germline V gene has CDR1 MDHEN and CDR2 SYDVKM. Trimming took 6 bases from V and 5 from J; bases not matched to a gene: 4. CDR3 amino acids: CASRTGGWENIQYF. As DNA, the CDR3 is TGTGCCAGCAGGACAGGGGGCTGGGAAAACATTCAGTACTTC.

Only a few counts were recorded for this clone. The chain combines TRBV9 with TRBJ2-7; D unresolved. This CDR3 has 13 residues. V was shortened by 4 bases and J by 1 base, with 9 bases between the two germline ends. In germline, CDR1 is SGDLS, CDR2 YYNGEE. The CDR3: CASSLSSSYEQYF. The CDR3, as DNA: TGTGCCAGCAGCCTGAGTTCTTCCTACGAGCAGTACTTC. The whole variable domain, remainder taken from reference TRBV9 and TRBJ2-7, is DSGVTQTPKHLITATGQRVTLRCSPRSGDLSVYWYQQSLDQGLQFLIQYYNGEERAKGNILERFSAQQFPDLHSELNLSSLELGDSALYFCASSLSSSYEQYFGPGTRLTVT.

In this sample, this clone turned up a few times. The chain combines TRBV7-2 with TRBJ2-3; weak D call: TRBD1 (6 bases). Trimming removed 5 bases at V and 2 bases at J, with 14 bases between. The CDR3 totals 15 residues. Germline V gene lookup returns CDR1 SGHTA and CDR2 FQGNSA. CDR3 nucleotide sequence: TGTGCCAGCAGCATATCCAGGGGATACACAGATACGCAGTATTTT. It is translated as CASSISRGYTDTQYF.

The V call is TRBV11-2, the J call TRBJ2-7; 9 bases map to TRBD2. CDR3 size: 15 residues. Trimming cost V 3 bases and J 2 bases; bases outside gene matches: 5. Germline CDR1 and CDR2: SGHAT and FQNNGV. CDR3 loop: CASSFGASGTYEQYF. The DNA for the CDR3 is TGTGCCAGCAGCTTTGGGGCTAGCGGGACCTACGAGCAGTACTTC.

This chain uses TRBV5-1 with TRBJ2-2, with TRBD1 identical over 8 bases. The CDR3 runs 17 residues. V lost 4 bases, J lost 0 bases, and 8 bases stayed unmatched. CDR1 is SGHRS and CDR2 is YFSETQ in the germline V gene. The CDR3 nucleotides read TGCGCCAGCAGCCTCGGACAGGGAGCACCGAACACCGGGGAGCTGTTTTTT. The encoded protein is CASSLGQGAPNTGELFF.

This chain connects TRBV7-9 to TRBJ2-1, with D hard to call. V lost 5 bases and J 2 bases, leaving 10 bases between the germline ends. The CDR3 covers 14 residues. Germline V CDR1 and CDR2: SEHNR, FQNEAQ (reference sequence). The DNA of the CDR3 is TGTGCCAGCAGCACCCCCCCGGCCTACAATGAGCAGTTCTTC. Protein sequence: CASSTPPAYNEQFF.

J is TRBJ2-3 and V is TRBV5-4; D is perhaps TRBD2 (5 bases). V lost 1 base to trimming and J lost 4 bases, with 10 bases between them. The CDR3 has 14 amino acids. The germline V gene encodes CDR1 SGHNT and CDR2 YYREEE (reference sequence). The CDR3 protein is CASSLTRGSDTQYF. In nucleotides, the CDR3 is TGTGCCAGCAGCTTGACTAGAGGGTCAGATACGCAGTATTTT.

A few counts support this clone. The genes are TRBV6-5 and TRBJ1-5; D is unresolved. Germline V gene sequence: CDR1 MNHEY, CDR2 SVGAGI. This CDR3 comprises 14 residues. Trimming shortened V by 5 bases and J by 7 bases, and 15 bases separated the two germline ends. In nucleotides, the CDR3 is TGTGCCAGCAGTGAAGAATGGCCGAGGCAGCCCCAGCATTTT. Its translation: CASSEEWPRQPQHF.

The gene calls are TRBV28 and TRBJ2-3; D remains unclear. This CDR3 spans 19 amino acids. Germline V gene sequence: CDR1 MDHEN, CDR2 SYDVKM. The V end lost 4 bases, the J end lost 0 bases, and 23 bases lay between the germline ends. Here the CDR3 DNA reads TGTGCCAGCAGTTCGCACACTCCCGGTCAGGATTCTAGCACAGATACGCAGTATTTT. Amino acids: CASSSHTPGQDSSTDTQYF.

The sample holds a few counts of this clone. The rearrangement joins TRBV6-6 to TRBJ1-3; possibly TRBD1 for D (5 bases). This CDR3 comprises 14 residues. CDR1 and CDR2 (germline): MNHNY, SVGAGI (reference sequence). V lost 7 bases, J lost 8 bases, and 18 bases lay in between. The CDR3 spells CASKLQGTVHTIYF. As DNA, the CDR3 is TGTGCCAGCAAGTTGCAGGGTACGGTACACACCATATATTTT.

The chain is built from TRBV6-1 and TRBJ2-7; 8 bases align to TRBD1. The V gene's germline CDR1 is MNHNS and CDR2 SASEGT. The CDR3 extends over 14 amino acids. J lost 2 bases, V lost 6 bases, and 6 bases had no gene match. The CDR3 reads CASSIGQGPYEQYF. CDR3 in DNA: TGTGCCAGCAGCATAGGACAGGGACCCTACGAGCAGTACTTC.

This clone was seen more than once but under ten times. The CDR3 bases are TGTGCCAGCTCACCACCTATGGCAGGGTCCTACGAGCAGTACTTC. This gives the protein CASSPPMAGSYEQYF. This chain links TRBV18 with TRBJ2-7; D perhaps matches TRBD1 (5 bases). The germline V and J ends were trimmed by 0 bases and 1 base, with 10 bases remaining between them. The CDR3 is 15 residues long. The germline gives CDR1 KGHSH, CDR2 LQKENI. The full variable domain, its missing parts supplied by reference TRBV18 and TRBJ2-7, is NAGVMQNPRHLVRRRGQEARLRCSPMKGHSHVYWYRQLPEEGLKFMVYLQKENIIDESGMPKERFSAEFPKEGPSILRIQQVVRGDSAAYFCASSPPMAGSYEQYFGPGTRLTVT.

The CDR3 DNA is TGTGCCAGCAGTTTATCGGGGGACGCCTACGAGCAGTACTTC. Protein product: CASSLSGDAYEQYF. The chain couples TRBV28 to TRBJ2-7; D is perhaps TRBD2 (6 bases). V lost 1 base and J 2 bases, leaving 9 bases between the germline ends. CDR3 length: 14 amino acids. CDR1 is MDHEN and CDR2 is SYDVKM in the germline V gene.

As concerns this clone: Additional DNA sequences in this sample encode the identical CDR3. The chain links TRBV29-1 to TRBJ2-1; D is perhaps TRBD1 (6 bases). V lost 4 bases and J lost 9, with 16 bases in between. This CDR3 spans 13 amino acids. From germline, CDR1 is SQVTM and CDR2 ANQGSEA. The CDR3 nucleotides are TGCAGCGTTGCACACCCTCGAGGGGGTGAGCAGTTCTTC. Translating it yields CSVAHPRGGEQFF.

This clone has more than one count but fewer than ten. The chain links TRBV7-9 to TRBJ2-1; maybe TRBD1 (6 bases). Between the trimmed V and J ends, which lost 1 base and 4 bases, there was a span of 8 bases. Germline assignment: CDR1 SEHNR and CDR2 FQNEAQ (reference sequence). The CDR3 totals 14 residues. CDR3 region: CASSLGGQYNEQFF. The CDR3 DNA follows: TGTGCCAGCAGCTTAGGTGGACAGTACAATGAGCAGTTCTTC.